This record concerns one TCR beta chain sequence. The data originate from a study of blood T cell repertoires in COVID-19. Overall study context: Researchers got acute and convalescent COVID-19 samples from the United States, Italy and Spain. PBMCs, B-cell-depleted T cells, or T cells were the source of the cDNA or gDNA that made up the material.

This CDR3 spans 17 amino acids. V shed 3 bases, J shed 1 base, and the junction held 10 bases outside the gene matches. Germline V lookup: CDR1 DFQATT, CDR2 SNEGSKA (reference sequence). Original data processing: Counts of nucleated cells, estimated from reference gene primer amplification, were obtained. The method was immunoSEQ multiplex PCR; TCRdb's version includes in-frame clones alone and lacks a portion of them. V, J and clone size are taken as reported in that table, and D and trimming were inferred from the DNA itself. The data hold some 50,000 clones, with 70% to 90% observed a single time.

The chain has TRBV20-1 and TRBJ2-5, with TRBD2 identical over 11 bases. The sequence came from a human donor in a cohort sampled during active COVID-19. Specimen: peripheral blood. CDR3: CSASQTSGTFSQETQYF. Here the CDR3 DNA reads TGCAGTGCTAGTCAGACTAGCGGGACCTTTAGCCAAGAGACCCAGTACTTC.